The rows below give T cell receptor beta chains drawn from one sample of a study of T cell responses to AZD1222 COVID-19 vaccine. The protocol was immunoSEQ multiplex PCR, while the TCRdb copy is restricted to in-frame clones and leaves out a portion. The sample shows 72,000 or so clones, roughly 85% of them seen only once. The sample was peripheral blood, taken on day 0 of AZD1222 vaccination. All receptors derive from an adult in good health. The CDR3 runs from the conserved cysteine through the conserved F or W. A D gene is named only where the DNA matches it firmly. The listing skips clone size in some rows; elsewhere it reads once, few, many or a size class.

V: TRBV29-1; J: TRBJ2-2; D: -; size: -; CDR3: CSVPGTNTGELFF; DNA: TGCAGCGTTCCGGGGACGAACACCGGGGAGCTGTTTTTT
V: TRBV11-1; J: TRBJ2-3; D: TRBD2; size: few; CDR3: CASSLAREAGGTTDTQYF; DNA: TGTGCCAGCAGCTTAGCGAGGGAAGCGGGAGGTACCACAGATACGCAGTATTTT
V: TRBV9; J: TRBJ2-7; D: TRBD1; size: -; CDR3: CASSSQRGTGQYEQYF; DNA: TGTGCCAGCAGCTCCCAGAGGGGGACAGGGCAGTACGAGCAGTACTTC
V: TRBV14; J: TRBJ2-5; D: -; size: medium-sized; CDR3: CASSQGARSETQYF; DNA: TGTGCCAGCAGCCAAGGGGCCAGGTCGGAGACCCAGTACTTC
V: TRBV27; J: TRBJ2-2; D: -; size: -; CDR3: CASSFQGSHTGELFF; DNA: TGTGCCAGCAGTTTTCAGGGGTCCCACACCGGGGAGCTGTTTTTT
V: TRBV27; J: TRBJ1-2; D: -; size: -; CDR3: CASSLSTGTNYGYTF; DNA: TGTGCCAGCAGTTTATCCACAGGGACTAACTATGGCTACACCTTC
V: TRBV10-1; J: TRBJ1-2; D: TRBD1; size: -; CDR3: CASSGSDRSYGYTF; DNA: TGCGCCAGCAGTGGGTCGGACAGGTCCTATGGCTACACCTTC
V: TRBV14; J: TRBJ1-2; D: -; size: -; CDR3: CASQPPRDFGYGYTF; DNA: TGTGCCAGCCAGCCCCCCCGGGACTTCGGCTATGGCTACACCTTC
V: TRBV9; J: TRBJ2-7; D: TRBD1; size: -; CDR3: CASSPTGDPRYEQYF; DNA: TGTGCCAGCAGCCCCACAGGGGACCCGCGGTACGAGCAGTACTTC
V: TRBV5-1; J: TRBJ1-2; D: TRBD1; size: -; CDR3: CASSTGQGPYGYTF; DNA: TGCGCCAGCAGCACCGGACAGGGCCCCTATGGCTACACCTTC
V: TRBV2; J: TRBJ1-1; D: -; size: -; CDR3: CASSLTGKTEAFF; DNA: TGTGCCAGCAGTCTCACAGGGAAAACTGAAGCTTTCTTT
V: TRBV18; J: TRBJ2-1; D: -; size: -; CDR3: CASSSLNNEQFF; DNA: TGTGCCAGCTCATCCTTGAACAATGAGCAGTTCTTC
V: TRBV6-4; J: TRBJ2-2; D: -; size: few; CDR3: CASSDQVGELFF; DNA: TGTGCCAGCAGTGACCAAGTCGGGGAGCTGTTTTTT
V: TRBV12-5; J: TRBJ1-2; D: -; size: -; CDR3: CASGLGQQSYGYTF; DNA: TGTGCTAGTGGTTTGGGACAGCAATCCTATGGCTACACCTTC
V: TRBV19; J: TRBJ1-1; D: TRBD1; size: once; CDR3: CASSPQGARNTEAFF; DNA: TGTGCCAGTAGCCCCCAGGGGGCGCGGAACACTGAAGCTTTCTTT
V: TRBV10-2; J: TRBJ1-1; D: -; size: -; CDR3: CASSWTLNTEAFF; DNA: TGCGCCAGCTCCTGGACTCTGAACACTGAAGCTTTCTTT
V: TRBV7-2; J: TRBJ2-3; D: TRBD2; size: -; CDR3: CASSLDWGLATDTQYF; DNA: TGTGCCAGCAGCTTAGATTGGGGACTAGCTACAGATACGCAGTATTTT
V: TRBV5-1; J: TRBJ1-1; D: TRBD1; size: once; CDR3: CASSYLPGQGSGNTEAFF; DNA: TGCGCCAGCAGCTACCTACCGGGACAGGGGAGTGGGAACACTGAAGCTTTCTTT
V: TRBV24-1; J: TRBJ2-3; D: -; size: -; CDR3: CATGGAKGDTQYF; DNA: TGTGCCACCGGGGGAGCCAAGGGAGATACGCAGTATTTT
V: TRBV27; J: TRBJ1-1; D: -; size: -; CDR3: CASSLWGSAEAFF; DNA: TGTGCCAGCAGTTTGTGGGGTTCTGCTGAAGCTTTCTTT
V: TRBV4-1; J: TRBJ2-2; D: -; size: few; CDR3: CASSQDSGWASGELFF; DNA: TGCGCCAGCAGCCAAGATTCGGGGTGGGCCTCCGGGGAGCTGTTTTTT
V: TRBV13; J: TRBJ2-7; D: -; size: once; CDR3: CASSRNYEQYF; DNA: TGTGCCAGCAGCCGGAACTACGAGCAGTACTTC
V: TRBV6-1; J: TRBJ2-5; D: TRBD1; size: -; CDR3: CASSEWAGGLQETQYF; DNA: TGTGCCAGCAGTGAATGGGCAGGGGGCCTTCAAGAGACCCAGTACTTC
V: TRBV5-5; J: TRBJ1-1; D: -; size: -; CDR3: CASSPRAVMNTEAFF; DNA: TGTGCCAGCAGCCCTCGCGCGGTAATGAACACTGAAGCTTTCTTT
V: TRBV6-1; J: TRBJ1-1; D: -; size: once; CDR3: CATQWGSEAFF; DNA: TGTGCCACTCAATGGGGGTCCGAAGCTTTCTTT
V: TRBV27; J: TRBJ1-2; D: -; size: -; CDR3: CASSLSGRGAGGYTF; DNA: TGTGCCAGCAGTTTATCGGGCAGGGGAGCTGGCGGCTACACCTTC
V: TRBV11-2; J: TRBJ1-2; D: -; size: few; CDR3: CASSLLGTGYGYTF; DNA: TGTGCCAGCAGCTTATTGGGGACCGGCTATGGCTACACCTTC
V: TRBV7-9; J: TRBJ2-3; D: TRBD2; size: -; CDR3: CASSSSGGDSDTQYF; DNA: TGTGCCAGCAGCTCCAGCGGGGGGGATTCAGATACGCAGTATTTT
V: TRBV15; J: TRBJ1-6; D: -; size: -; CDR3: CATSIPPKGLHF; DNA: TGTGCCACCAGCATTCCCCCCAAGGGCCTCCACTTT
V: TRBV7-9; J: TRBJ2-3; D: -; size: -; CDR3: CASSSGGLLQADTQYF; DNA: TGTGCCAGCAGCTCCGGGGGACTCCTCCAGGCAGATACGCAGTATTTT
V: TRBV29-1; J: TRBJ2-1; D: -; size: -; CDR3: CSAGLINEQFF; DNA: TGCAGCGCCGGACTCATTAATGAGCAGTTCTTC
V: TRBV29-1; J: TRBJ1-2; D: -; size: -; CDR3: CSAEAGKGYTF; DNA: TGCAGCGCTGAGGCAGGGAAGGGCTACACCTTC
V: TRBV29-1; J: TRBJ2-1; D: TRBD1; size: -; CDR3: CSVEGGAGGNEQFF; DNA: TGCAGCGTTGAAGGTGGGGCAGGGGGCAACGAGCAGTTCTTC
V: TRBV27; J: TRBJ1-2; D: -; size: few; CDR3: CASSLTSRVRGYTF; DNA: TGTGCCAGCAGTTTAACCAGTCGGGTACGGGGCTACACCTTC
V: TRBV2; J: TRBJ2-2; D: -; size: -; CDR3: CASSEKGFVGGGELFF; DNA: TGTGCCAGCAGTGAAAAAGGGTTTGTTGGCGGCGGGGAGCTGTTTTTT
V: TRBV20-1; J: TRBJ2-7; D: -; size: few; CDR3: CSASQGGDEQYF; DNA: TGCAGTGCTAGTCAGGGGGGGGACGAGCAGTACTTC
V: TRBV6-5; J: TRBJ1-2; D: TRBD1; size: -; CDR3: CASRPGQGTYGYTF; DNA: TGTGCCAGCAGGCCGGGACAGGGTACTTATGGCTACACCTTC
V: TRBV30; J: TRBJ1-2; D: TRBD1; size: -; CDR3: CAWSVWDRGDGYTF; DNA: TGTGCCTGGAGTGTCTGGGACAGGGGGGATGGCTACACCTTC
V: TRBV11-2; J: TRBJ2-4; D: TRBD1; size: -; CDR3: CASSSFRGSRAKNIQYF; DNA: TGTGCCAGCAGCTCCTTCAGGGGGAGCCGCGCCAAAAACATTCAGTACTTC
V: TRBV12-3/TRBV12-4; J: TRBJ1-2; D: -; size: once; CDR3: CASSQSRSGYTF; DNA: TGTGCCAGCAGTCAGTCCCGGTCTGGCTACACCTTC
V: TRBV6-5; J: TRBJ1-6; D: -; size: -; CDR3: CASSLQNNSPLHF; DNA: TGTGCCAGCAGCTTACAGAATAATTCACCCCTCCACTTT
V: TRBV25-1; J: TRBJ2-2; D: -; size: -; CDR3: CASSEGLNTGELFF; DNA: TGTGCCAGCAGTGAGGGACTTAACACCGGGGAGCTGTTTTTT
V: TRBV12-3/TRBV12-4; J: TRBJ1-6; D: -; size: -; CDR3: CASSRSRNSPLHF; DNA: TGTGCCAGCAGTCGGAGTAGAAATTCACCCCTCCACTTT
V: TRBV5-5; J: TRBJ1-1; D: TRBD1; size: -; CDR3: CASSLSTGTGRTEAFF; DNA: TGTGCCAGCAGCTTGAGCACCGGGACAGGGAGGACTGAAGCTTTCTTT
V: TRBV3-1/TRBV3-2; J: TRBJ2-3; D: TRBD2; size: once; CDR3: CASSQELAGGPTDTQYF; DNA: TGTGCCAGCAGCCAAGAGCTAGCGGGAGGGCCCACAGATACGCAGTATTTT
V: TRBV7-9; J: TRBJ1-1; D: -; size: -; CDR3: CASSSTGNQNTEAFF; DNA: TGTGCCAGCAGCTCCACTGGCAACCAGAACACTGAAGCTTTCTTT
V: TRBV5-1; J: TRBJ2-4; D: TRBD1; size: -; CDR3: CASSLGQGGNIQYF; DNA: TGCGCCAGCAGCTTGGGACAGGGGGGAAACATTCAGTACTTC
V: TRBV6-5; J: TRBJ2-5; D: -; size: -; CDR3: CASSPLKGETQYF; DNA: TGTGCCAGCAGTCCCTTAAAAGGAGAGACCCAGTACTTC
V: TRBV5-1; J: TRBJ1-1; D: -; size: -; CDR3: CASSLIGGVEAFF; DNA: TGCGCCAGCAGCTTAATTGGGGGCGTCGAAGCTTTCTTT
V: TRBV7-9; J: TRBJ2-7; D: TRBD1; size: -; CDR3: CASSSPGQGSYEQYF; DNA: TGTGCCAGCAGCTCGCCGGGACAGGGGTCCTACGAGCAGTACTTC
V: TRBV5-4; J: TRBJ1-3; D: TRBD1; size: few; CDR3: CASSPGQGASGNTIYF; DNA: TGTGCCAGCAGCCCAGGACAGGGAGCCTCTGGAAACACCATATATTTT
V: TRBV29-1; J: TRBJ2-5; D: TRBD1; size: once; CDR3: CSVSGQGLIETQYF; DNA: TGCAGCGTTTCGGGACAGGGATTGATAGAGACCCAGTACTTC
V: TRBV3-1/TRBV3-2; J: TRBJ2-3; D: TRBD1; size: -; CDR3: CASSQDPGTATDTQYF; DNA: TGTGCCAGCAGCCAAGACCCCGGGACAGCCACAGATACGCAGTATTTT
V: TRBV19; J: TRBJ1-5; D: -; size: -; CDR3: CASSIDQTPSWPQHF; DNA: TGTGCCAGTAGTATAGATCAGACCCCGAGCTGGCCCCAGCATTTT
V: TRBV29-1; J: TRBJ1-4; D: -; size: -; CDR3: CSVEDSYNEKLFF; DNA: TGCAGCGTTGAGGACAGCTATAATGAAAAACTGTTTTTT